The entry below describes one T cell receptor beta chain. Unmatched junction bases numbered 5, after V lost 2 bases and J lost 2 bases. CDR1 is SGHTA, CDR2 FQGNSA, per germline. The CDR3 totals 15 residues. The data belong to a study of blood T cell repertoires in COVID-19. Overall study context: T cells, B-cell-depleted T cells, or PBMCs provided the cDNA or gDNA that served as material.

Some clones are missing from TCRdb's copy, which holds only in-frame ones; the method was immunoSEQ multiplex PCR. The sample contains 180,000 or so clones, approximately 85% of which appear only once. Input material: PBMCs or T cells enriched from blood (not recorded which). This receptor was identified in a man aged 40-49 years who had recovered from COVID-19. V is TRBV7-2 and J is TRBJ1-1; 7 nucleotides agree with TRBD1. CDR3 sequence reads: CASSLRTGPNTEAFF. The DNA of the CDR3 is TGTGCCAGCAGCTTAAGGACAGGACCTAACACTGAAGCTTTCTTT.